This note documents a single TCR beta chain sequence. Its antigen is not known. The CDR3 totals 18 residues. The PCR contained 60 Vbeta and 13 Jbeta primers. TCRdb keeps only in-frame clones here, not all; method: immunoSEQ multiplex PCR. The sample contains about 190,000 clones, about 87% of which appear only once. The data were taken from a study of cytomegalovirus exposure and HLA in healthy donors. Study context: Drawn from HLA-typed donors, 83 million or so unique TCRs were held in an early data release.

Study-level results: Accurate HLA-A and HLA-B prediction from TCR beta sequences was reported for most subjects. Association of a missense DCLRE1C variant with TCR beta V- and J-gene trimming was reported in a later analysis. In terms of immune exposure information, only CMV serostatus was available.

This sequence joins TRBV12-2 and TRBJ2-5; the D call TRBD1 from the table was never checked on the DNA. TRBV12-2 is a listed pseudogene. The sample was PBMCs. The source of this sequence is a man aged 30 to 45 in good health and CMV-seronegative. This CDR3 is CASRYSGYWGRGQETQYF. CDR3 nucleotide sequence: TGTGCAAGTCGTTACAGTGGGTATTGGGGCAGGGGCCAAGAGACCCAGTACTTC.